This T cell receptor (beta chain) was retrieved from a study of molecular identifiers for immune sequencing clone quantification. Study outcomes and limitations: Beyond 20 RNA copies, clones held over 99% of effector molecules, compared with under 1% in naive cells.

The germline CDR1 and CDR2 sequences are DFQATT and SNEGSKA (reference sequence). The CDR3 totals 14 residues. Naive CD8 T cells were FACS-sorted by CD8+CD4-CCR7+CD45RA+ markers. One entry per CDR3 protein, called by TCRdb with MiXCR from the PCR reads. The profile shows more than 450,000 distinct CDR3 sequences, under 30% of them singletons. With respect to this clonotype: What it binds is unknown. It may be a read error: a sequence one base away is much more abundant.

This TCR was recovered from a human donor in good health. Some libraries in this study had Jurkat cell RNA spiked in. The specimen was naive CD8+ T cells from blood, with Jurkat cell RNA spiked in. Subset denoted: FACS-sorted CD8+CD4-CCR7+CD45RA+ naive T cells. V and J are TRBV20-1 and TRBJ2-7; D uncertain. The CDR3 protein is CSARVLQSSHEQYF. Here the CDR3 DNA reads TGCAGTGCTCGGGTGCTCCAGAGCTCCCACGAGCAGTACTTC.